This T cell receptor beta chain appears in the sequencing data of a study of PD-1 blockade in classical Hodgkin lymphoma. Overall study findings and caveats: Why repertoires differed is undefined; disease activity or prior therapy possibly contributed. Baseline TCR diversity was reportedly lower in newly diagnosed patients than in healthy donors. It was reported as lower still in relapsed/refractory patients.

Profiling relied on immunoSEQ multiplex PCR, and the TCRdb table lists in-frame clones only, not all of them. There are 15,000 to 20,000 clones in the sample; over 75% occur only once, and 6.5% to 8.5% lies in the top ten. Time point denoted: newly diagnosed, previously untreated cHL patient sample. What served as comparison were PBMCs in newly diagnosed, untreated classical Hodgkin lymphoma. Details on this clone: The antigen remains unidentified.

This clonotype was obtained from a human donor with classical Hodgkin lymphoma. The sequencing sample was made of peripheral blood mononuclear cells (PBMCs).

CDR3 sequence reads: CASSPTGRYGYTF. Written as DNA, the CDR3 is TGTGCCAGCAGCCCAACAGGGAGGTATGGCTACACCTTC. V usage is TRBV27 and J usage is TRBJ1-2; tentatively, D is TRBD1 (6 bases). The CDR3 is made up of 13 amino acids. Germline values: CDR1 MNHEY, CDR2 SMNVEV (reference sequence). V was cut by 6 bases and J by 5 bases, with 13 bases left in between.